The 27 T cell receptor beta chains below come from one sample, sequenced in a study of T cells in localized non-small cell lung cancer. TCRdb's copy holds only in-frame clones and misses some; the assay was immunoSEQ multiplex PCR. The data show about 59,000 clones, with 91% seen just once and less than 20% held by the top ten. The specimen comprised peripheral blood, sampled before any cancer treatment. The origin of the receptors is a man between 35 and 75 years old with stage I lung adenocarcinoma.

The gene calls are TRBV27 and TRBJ2-7, with 7 bases aligning to TRBD2. The germline CDR1 and CDR2 sequences are MNHEY and SMNVEV (reference sequence). The V and J ends lost 6 bases and 3 bases, in that order; junction bases with no gene match: 8. This CDR3 comprises 14 residues. Here the CDR3 reads CASRKMGGSYEQYF. The CDR3 nucleotides are TGTGCCAGCAGAAAAATGGGGGGGAGCTACGAGCAGTACTTC.

In DNA form, the CDR3 reads TGTGCCAGCTCACCAGACCACCAAGAGACCCAGTACTTC. Translated: CASSPDHQETQYF. This chain links TRBV18 with TRBJ2-5, with unresolved D. V lost 2 bases and J 0 bases, leaving 4 bases between the germline ends. Germline V gene lookup returns CDR1 KGHSH and CDR2 LQKENI. The CDR3 extends over 13 amino acids.

In its sample, this clone was seen once. The CDR3 DNA reads as TGCAGCGTTGGGGTGTACGGGACAACCTACGAGCAGTACTTC. Its translation: CSVGVYGTTYEQYF. This chain links TRBV29-1 with TRBJ2-7; D may be TRBD1 (6 bases). The CDR3 is made up of 14 amino acids. The ends were cut back, 4 bases at V and 2 bases at J, with 15 bases in the middle. The germline V gene has CDR1 SQVTM and CDR2 ANQGSEA.

This chain links TRBV2 with TRBJ1-2, with D possibly being TRBD1 (6 bases). CDR3 length: 12 residues. The V and J ends lost 11 bases and 4 bases respectively, with 14 bases between them. CDR1 and CDR2 from the germline V gene are SNHLY and FYNNEI. The DNA of the CDR3 is TGTGCCTCCAACAGGGCTAGCTATGGCTACACCTTC. It is translated as CASNRASYGYTF.

The chain joins TRBV18 to TRBJ2-5; 15 positions agree with TRBD2. The ends lost 1 base at V and 6 bases at J; junction bases unmatched: 6. The CDR3 loop spans 17 amino acids. Germline V lookup: CDR1 KGHSH, CDR2 LQKENI. In nucleotides, the CDR3 is TGTGCCAGCTCACCACTTGGACTAGCGGGAGGGCAGAAGACCCAGTACTTC. Its protein product is CASSPLGLAGGQKTQYF.

The V and J genes are TRBV7-6 and TRBJ2-1, with D tentatively TRBD1 or TRBD2 (5 bases each). Germline loops: CDR1 SGHVS, CDR2 FNYEAQ. The V and J ends lost 3 bases and 0 bases respectively, with 9 bases between them. The CDR3 length is 15 residues. The CDR3 sequence: CASSLAGSSYNEQFF. In DNA, the CDR3 is TGTGCCAGCAGCTTGGCAGGGAGCTCCTACAATGAGCAGTTCTTC.

The J gene is TRBJ2-7, the V gene TRBV4-1, with 7 bases that match TRBD1. CDR1 and CDR2 (germline): MGHRA, YSYEKL. The CDR3 has 14 residues. V was pared by 1 base and J by 2 bases, with 2 bases of the junction left unmatched. The CDR3 reads CASSQGQGAYEQYF. CDR3 nucleotides: TGCGCCAGCAGCCAAGGCCAGGGGGCCTACGAGCAGTACTTC.

V is TRBV6-5 and J is TRBJ2-2; 8 bases are a match to TRBD1. The length of the CDR3 is 16 residues. The germline V gene encodes CDR1 MNHEY and CDR2 SVGAGI. V trimming: 0 bases; J trimming: 3 bases; junction bases outside the gene matches: 3. The CDR3 reads CASSYSGQGYTGELFF. In DNA form, the CDR3 reads TGTGCCAGCAGTTACTCCGGACAGGGTTACACCGGGGAGCTGTTTTTT.

V is TRBV27 and J is TRBJ1-1; no definite D call. CDR3 length: 15 residues. Germline loops: CDR1 MNHEY, CDR2 SMNVEV (reference sequence). The ends were cut back, 6 bases at V and 0 bases at J, with 14 bases in the middle. This chain's CDR3 is CASRWLPGLNTEAFF. CDR3 coding DNA: TGTGCCAGCAGATGGCTCCCGGGATTGAACACTGAAGCTTTCTTT.

The chain uses TRBV19 and TRBJ2-3; D is perhaps TRBD2 (6 bases). V gave up 6 bases and J gave up 2 bases, with 9 bases separating them. There are 13 residues in the CDR3. Germline V gives CDR1 LNHDA, CDR2 SQIVND (reference sequence). The CDR3 loop is CASSQRATDTQYF. The CDR3 DNA is TGTGCCAGTAGCCAGCGGGCCACAGATACGCAGTATTTT.

The chain links TRBV19 to TRBJ2-2; the match to TRBD1 covers 9 bases. The length of the CDR3 is 15 residues. The V gene's germline CDR1 is LNHDA and CDR2 SQIVND (reference sequence). Unmatched junction bases numbered 4, after V lost 2 bases and J lost 6 bases. CDR3 loop: CASSITGQGAGELFF. CDR3 nucleotides: TGTGCCAGTAGTATAACGGGACAGGGTGCCGGGGAGCTGTTTTTT.

The chain couples TRBV6-5 to TRBJ1-1, with no clear D. CDR1 MNHEY and CDR2 SVGAGI come from the germline V gene. V lost 6 bases, J lost 0 bases, and 11 bases lay in between. This CDR3 region has 14 residues. CDR3 bases: TGTGCCAGCAGGAGAGTTTCGGTGAACACTGAAGCTTTCTTT. It is translated as CASRRVSVNTEAFF.

The rearrangement links TRBV10-3 to TRBJ1-3; D perhaps matches TRBD1 (6 bases). The germline V gene has CDR1 ENHRY and CDR2 SYGVKD. Trimming removed 6 bases from V and 4 bases from J, with 13 bases in between. This CDR3 is built from 14 residues. This CDR3 reads CAIREAGDGNTIYF. CDR3 nucleotides: TGTGCCATCAGAGAGGCAGGGGACGGAAACACCATATATTTT.

This chain links TRBV5-1 with TRBJ1-1; 8 bases map to TRBD1. CDR3 length: 15 residues. The junction had 6 bases not matched to a gene; V was cut back by 4 bases and J by 1 base. Per the germline V gene, CDR1 is SGHRS and CDR2 is YFSETQ. As DNA, the CDR3 is TGCGCCAGCAGCCTGGACAGGGTAGCGAACACTGAAGCTTTCTTT. Its translation: CASSLDRVANTEAFF.

The chain links TRBV9 to TRBJ2-1, with D maybe TRBD2 (6 bases). The CDR3 contains 16 residues. V dropped 5 bases and J dropped 1 base, with 16 bases sitting between them. Germline lookup yields CDR1 SGDLS and CDR2 YYNGEE. The CDR3 DNA is TGTGCCAGCAGTCGGTCCGGCGGGAAATCCTACAATGAGCAGTTCTTC. This encodes CASSRSGGKSYNEQFF.

The chain uses TRBV29-1 and TRBJ2-7; D is unresolved. In germline, CDR1 is SQVTM, CDR2 ANQGSEA. The germline V and J ends were trimmed by 1 base and 6 bases, with 13 bases remaining between them. This CDR3 has 13 residues. CDR3 sequence reads: CSVEGSSSGEQYF. In nucleotides, the CDR3 is TGCAGCGTTGAAGGTTCCAGCTCGGGCGAGCAGTACTTC.

V gene TRBV13 combines with J gene TRBJ2-4; 12 bases are shared with TRBD2. Germline assignment: CDR1 PRHDT and CDR2 FYEKMQ (reference sequence). This CDR3 has 18 amino acids. J gave up 4 bases and V 5 bases, and 12 bases lay outside the gene matches. CDR3 bases: TGTGCCAGCAGCCCATACCCCCTAGCGGGAGGGGGAAAAAACATTCAGTACTTC. Amino acids: CASSPYPLAGGGKNIQYF.

V is TRBV30 and J is TRBJ2-2, with D possibly TRBD1 on 5 matching bases. Germline values: CDR1 GTSNPN, CDR2 SVGIG (reference sequence). This CDR3 spans 14 amino acids. The V gene lost 0 bases and the J gene lost 6 bases, with 11 bases spanning the gap. The CDR3 nucleotides are TGTGCCTGGAGTGTAATGGGGCGCGCCGGGGAGCTGTTTTTT. Its protein product is CAWSVMGRAGELFF.

This clone appeared a few times. The CDR3 nucleotides are TGTGCCAGCAGTGAGACTAGCGGGACAGATACGCAGTATTTT. This sequence encodes CASSETSGTDTQYF. The V and J genes are TRBV6-4 and TRBJ2-3; 10 bases fit TRBD2. With V trimmed by 3 bases and J by 3 bases, 0 bases remained unmatched. CDR1 MRHNA and CDR2 SNTAGT come from the germline V gene. The CDR3 is made up of 14 amino acids.

This chain uses TRBV7-9 with TRBJ1-1; the D gene is possibly TRBD1 (5 bases). Trimming pared 4 bases from V and 4 bases from J, leaving 10 bases between. CDR3 size: 13 residues. From germline, CDR1 is SEHNR and CDR2 FQNEAQ (reference sequence). The CDR3 reads CASSSGQGTEAFF. CDR3 DNA: TGTGCCAGCAGCTCGGGCCAGGGCACTGAAGCTTTCTTT.

This chain connects TRBV7-2 to TRBJ1-5; D is undetermined. The length of the CDR3 is 14 residues. CDR1 and CDR2 (germline): SGHTA, FQGNSA. Trimming pared 3 bases from V and 5 bases from J, leaving 11 bases between. Here the CDR3 reads CASSFVGGDQPQHF. CDR3 DNA: TGTGCCAGCAGCTTCGTTGGTGGGGATCAGCCCCAGCATTTT.

This chain joins TRBV5-1 and TRBJ2-7; TRBD1 agrees at 11 bases. J gave up 7 bases and V 4 bases, and 10 bases lay outside the gene matches. Germline V gene data show CDR1 as SGHRS and CDR2 as YFSETQ. CDR3 length: 15 amino acids. CDR3 region: CASSPGQGGIWEQYF. The CDR3 bases are TGCGCCAGCAGCCCGGGACAGGGGGGAATTTGGGAGCAGTACTTC.

This clone was seen a few times. The chain couples TRBV6-6 to TRBJ1-2, with D possibly TRBD1 on 6 matching bases. The CDR3 loop spans 12 amino acids. CDR1 is MNHNY and CDR2 is SVGAGI in the germline V gene (reference sequence). V was trimmed by 4 bases and J by 7 bases, leaving 10 bases between them. The CDR3 sequence: CASSSGDVGYTF. The CDR3 nucleotides read TGTGCCAGCAGTTCAGGGGACGTTGGCTACACCTTC.

This clone has a single count. The V call is TRBV5-1, the J call TRBJ1-4; D is unclear. The V and J ends lost 4 bases and 0 bases respectively, with 10 bases between them. This CDR3 comprises 15 residues. In germline, CDR1 is SGHRS, CDR2 YFSETQ. CDR3 sequence (DNA): TGCGCCAGCAGCAAGACCCCGGCAACTAATGAAAAACTGTTTTTT. Its protein product is CASSKTPATNEKLFF.

The CDR3 region is CASSYRGGSSYNEQFF. The CDR3, as DNA: TGTGCCAGCAGCTACCGGGGGGGGAGCTCCTACAATGAGCAGTTCTTC. The chain carries TRBV7-8 and TRBJ2-1, with TRBD2 matching 8 bases. This CDR3 region has 16 residues. Germline values: CDR1 SGHVS, CDR2 FQNEAQ. Trimming removed 4 bases from V and 0 bases from J; junction bases left unmatched: 5.

J is TRBJ2-2 and V is TRBV28; no definite D call. The CDR3 is made up of 13 amino acids. The V end lost 10 bases, the J end lost 4 bases, and 13 bases lay between the germline ends. Per the germline V gene, CDR1 is MDHEN and CDR2 is SYDVKM. The CDR3 region is CATRATVTGELFF. CDR3 bases: TGTGCCACCCGGGCCACAGTCACCGGGGAGCTGTTTTTT.

V is TRBV7-8 and J is TRBJ2-7, with 7 bases identical to TRBD2. The CDR3 length is 11 residues. Germline CDR1 reads SGHVS; CDR2 reads FQNEAQ. V lost 4 bases, J lost 6 bases, and 0 bases stayed unmatched. This CDR3 is CASSWGGEQYF. CDR3 nucleotide sequence: TGTGCCAGCAGCTGGGGGGGCGAGCAGTACTTC.